These T cell receptor beta chains were read from a single sample in a study of cytomegalovirus exposure and HLA in healthy donors. Method: immunoSEQ multiplex PCR; TCRdb's copy keeps in-frame clones and lacks some. The table lists 150,000 to 200,000 clones, just over 70% of them singletons. The sequenced sample was PBMCs. All receptors derive from a human donor in good health. Both conserved end residues are part of each CDR3. Each record gives: D gene, clone size, V gene, J gene, CDR3 length, CDR3 protein, CDR3 DNA. D genes are given only for firm matches. Clone size, where shown, is once, few, many, or a class for clones that have expanded.

d_gene: .
abundance: few
v_gene: TRBV5-1
j_gene: TRBJ1-6
len: 16
CDR3aa: CASSPDAGDLPSPLHF
CDR3nt: TGCGCCAGCAGCCCTGATGCAGGGGACCTGCCTTCACCCCTCCACTTT

d_gene: TRBD1
abundance: .
v_gene: TRBV18
j_gene: TRBJ1-5
len: 15
CDR3aa: CASSGTGYSNQPQHF
CDR3nt: TGTGCCAGCTCAGGGACAGGGTATAGCAATCAGCCCCAGCATTTT

d_gene: .
abundance: .
v_gene: TRBV19
j_gene: TRBJ2-4
len: 15
CDR3aa: CASSEAGLAKNIQYF
CDR3nt: TGTGCCAGTTCCGAGGCGGGCTTAGCCAAAAACATTCAGTACTTC

d_gene: .
abundance: .
v_gene: TRBV11-3
j_gene: TRBJ2-7
len: 12
CDR3aa: CASSGDSYEQYF
CDR3nt: TGTGCCAGCTCAGGGGACTCCTACGAGCAGTACTTC

d_gene: .
abundance: .
v_gene: TRBV27
j_gene: TRBJ2-3
len: 15
CDR3aa: CASSRQVGGTDTQYF
CDR3nt: TGTGCCAGCAGTCGACAGGTGGGGGGCACAGATACGCAGTATTTT

d_gene: TRBD1
abundance: .
v_gene: TRBV5-8
j_gene: TRBJ1-6
len: 14
CDR3aa: CASSLEDRGSPLHF
CDR3nt: TGTGCCAGCAGCTTGGAGGACAGGGGTTCACCCCTCCACTTT

d_gene: .
abundance: .
v_gene: TRBV11-2
j_gene: TRBJ1-4
len: 17
CDR3aa: CASSLVRGHKVEEKLFF
CDR3nt: TGTGCCAGCAGCTTAGTCCGAGGACATAAGGTGGAGGAAAAACTGTTTTTT

d_gene: .
abundance: .
v_gene: TRBV7-2
j_gene: TRBJ1-2
len: 12
CDR3aa: CASSESRGGYTF
CDR3nt: TGTGCCAGCAGCGAAAGCCGAGGTGGCTACACCTTC

d_gene: .
abundance: few
v_gene: TRBV18
j_gene: TRBJ1-3
len: 14
CDR3aa: CASSVQDSGNTIYF
CDR3nt: TGTGCCAGCTCAGTACAGGACTCTGGAAACACCATATATTTT

d_gene: .
abundance: .
v_gene: TRBV19
j_gene: TRBJ1-1
len: 11
CDR3aa: CASSVEGEAFF
CDR3nt: TGTGCCAGTAGTGTTGAGGGCGAAGCTTTCTTT

d_gene: .
abundance: .
v_gene: TRBV27
j_gene: TRBJ1-1
len: 15
CDR3aa: CASSLSGVPNTEAFF
CDR3nt: TGTGCCAGCAGTTTATCAGGGGTTCCGAACACTGAAGCTTTCTTT

d_gene: .
abundance: .
v_gene: TRBV28
j_gene: TRBJ1-4
len: 15
CDR3aa: CASRERAGGGEKLFF
CDR3nt: TGTGCCAGCAGGGAACGGGCGGGAGGTGGAGAAAAACTGTTTTTT

d_gene: .
abundance: .
v_gene: TRBV5-6
j_gene: TRBJ1-2
len: 15
CDR3aa: CASSLPGQHGLGYTF
CDR3nt: TGTGCCAGCAGTCTGCCGGGACAACATGGTCTTGGCTACACCTTC

d_gene: .
abundance: few
v_gene: TRBV7-9
j_gene: TRBJ1-2
len: 13
CDR3aa: CASSLDNNYGYTF
CDR3nt: TGTGCCAGCAGCTTAGACAATAACTATGGCTACACCTTC

d_gene: TRBD2
abundance: few
v_gene: TRBV15
j_gene: TRBJ2-5
len: 15
CDR3aa: CATSRTSGGAETQYF
CDR3nt: TGTGCCACCAGCAGGACTAGCGGGGGGGCAGAGACCCAGTACTTC

d_gene: TRBD1
abundance: .
v_gene: TRBV5-5
j_gene: TRBJ1-3
len: 18
CDR3aa: CASSPVPGQVYSGNTIYF
CDR3nt: TGTGCCAGCAGCCCCGTCCCGGGACAGGTATACTCTGGAAACACCATATATTTT

d_gene: .
abundance: few
v_gene: TRBV2
j_gene: TRBJ2-2
len: 14
CDR3aa: CASKAGPNTGELFF
CDR3nt: TGTGCCAGCAAGGCGGGCCCGAACACCGGGGAGCTGTTTTTT

d_gene: TRBD1
abundance: .
v_gene: TRBV5-4
j_gene: TRBJ1-5
len: 15
CDR3aa: CASSLGGQGHQPQHF
CDR3nt: TGTGCCAGCAGCTTGGGGGGACAGGGCCATCAGCCCCAGCATTTT

d_gene: TRBD1
abundance: .
v_gene: TRBV5-1
j_gene: TRBJ1-6
len: 16
CDR3aa: CASSTGQGTYNSPLHF
CDR3nt: TGCGCCAGCAGCACGGGACAGGGCACCTATAATTCACCCCTCCACTTT

d_gene: .
abundance: .
v_gene: TRBV15
j_gene: TRBJ1-2
len: 16
CDR3aa: CATSRDHRAANYGYTF
CDR3nt: TGTGCCACCAGCAGAGATCACAGGGCAGCTAACTATGGCTACACCTTC

d_gene: TRBD1
abundance: once
v_gene: TRBV30
j_gene: TRBJ2-3
len: 15
CDR3aa: CAWTPGTDFADTQYF
CDR3nt: TGTGCCTGGACCCCTGGGACAGACTTTGCAGATACGCAGTATTTT

d_gene: .
abundance: few
v_gene: TRBV2
j_gene: TRBJ1-1
len: 16
CDR3aa: CASHSYGGILNTEAFF
CDR3nt: TGTGCCAGCCACTCCTACGGGGGAATCTTAAACACTGAAGCTTTCTTT

d_gene: .
abundance: .
v_gene: TRBV5-1
j_gene: TRBJ1-5
len: 15
CDR3aa: CASSPVGGGNQPQHF
CDR3nt: TGCGCCAGCAGCCCAGTAGGGGGAGGCAATCAGCCCCAGCATTTT

d_gene: TRBD1
abundance: .
v_gene: TRBV25-1
j_gene: TRBJ2-5
len: 13
CDR3aa: CASSPRQGETQYF
CDR3nt: TGTGCCAGCAGTCCTAGACAGGGGGAGACCCAGTACTTC

d_gene: TRBD1
abundance: .
v_gene: TRBV14
j_gene: TRBJ1-2
len: 16
CDR3aa: CASSQDRPGTGSGYTF
CDR3nt: TGTGCCAGCAGCCAAGACCGCCCTGGGACAGGGAGTGGCTACACCTTC

d_gene: TRBD1
abundance: once
v_gene: TRBV10-1
j_gene: TRBJ1-1
len: 19
CDR3aa: CASTKGGGTGGVGNTEAFF
CDR3nt: TGCGCCAGCACCAAGGGGGGCGGGACAGGGGGGGTAGGGAACACTGAAGCTTTCTTT

d_gene: .
abundance: few
v_gene: TRBV5-4
j_gene: TRBJ2-1
len: 16
CDR3aa: CASSRLGVSSYNEQFF
CDR3nt: TGTGCCAGCAGCCGCCTGGGCGTTAGCTCCTACAATGAGCAGTTCTTC

d_gene: TRBD2
abundance: few
v_gene: TRBV5-4
j_gene: TRBJ2-5
len: 15
CDR3aa: CASSLSGGRQETQYF
CDR3nt: TGTGCCAGCAGCTTGTCGGGGGGGCGACAAGAGACCCAGTACTTC

d_gene: TRBD1
abundance: few
v_gene: TRBV5-6
j_gene: TRBJ1-5
len: 13
CDR3aa: CASSLARGQPQHF
CDR3nt: TGTGCCAGCAGCTTGGCCAGGGGGCAGCCCCAGCATTTT

d_gene: TRBD1
abundance: .
v_gene: TRBV5-1
j_gene: TRBJ2-1
len: 15
CDR3aa: CASSPGQGVNNEQFF
CDR3nt: TGCGCCAGCAGCCCGGGACAGGGAGTTAACAATGAGCAGTTCTTC

d_gene: .
abundance: .
v_gene: TRBV6-6
j_gene: TRBJ1-1
len: 14
CDR3aa: CASSSQPGVTEAFF
CDR3nt: TGTGCCAGCAGTTCCCAACCAGGGGTTACTGAAGCTTTCTTT

d_gene: TRBD2
abundance: few
v_gene: TRBV4-2
j_gene: TRBJ2-1
len: 21
CDR3aa: CASSRDLQVASGGGSYNEQFF
CDR3nt: TGTGCCAGCAGCCGGGATTTGCAGGTGGCTAGCGGGGGAGGCTCCTACAATGAGCAGTTCTTC

d_gene: TRBD1
abundance: .
v_gene: TRBV6-5
j_gene: TRBJ2-7
len: 14
CDR3aa: CASSFGTGSYEQYF
CDR3nt: TGTGCCAGCAGTTTCGGGACAGGATCCTACGAGCAGTACTTC

d_gene: .
abundance: .
v_gene: TRBV2
j_gene: TRBJ2-7
len: 12
CDR3aa: CASSANYFEQYF
CDR3nt: TGTGCCAGCAGTGCTAATTACTTCGAGCAGTACTTC

d_gene: .
abundance: .
v_gene: TRBV5-1
j_gene: TRBJ1-1
len: 13
CDR3aa: CASSLKGVTEAFF
CDR3nt: TGCGCCAGCAGCTTGAAGGGAGTCACTGAAGCTTTCTTT

d_gene: TRBD1
abundance: .
v_gene: TRBV5-1
j_gene: TRBJ2-2
len: 14
CDR3aa: CASKWTGNTGELFF
CDR3nt: TGCGCCAGCAAATGGACAGGGAACACCGGGGAGCTGTTTTTT

d_gene: .
abundance: .
v_gene: TRBV19
j_gene: TRBJ1-1
len: 14
CDR3aa: CASEAGSSRTEAFF
CDR3nt: TGTGCCAGCGAAGCAGGGTCTAGTAGAACTGAAGCTTTCTTT

d_gene: TRBD1
abundance: .
v_gene: TRBV7-2
j_gene: TRBJ1-5
len: 15
CDR3aa: CASSLATGGDQPQHF
CDR3nt: TGTGCCAGCAGCTTAGCGACAGGGGGCGATCAGCCCCAGCATTTT

d_gene: TRBD1
abundance: .
v_gene: TRBV11-3
j_gene: TRBJ1-5
len: 19
CDR3aa: CASSLSRDRGNVENQPQHF
CDR3nt: TGTGCCAGCAGCCTATCCCGGGACAGGGGGAATGTAGAGAATCAGCCCCAGCATTTT

d_gene: TRBD1
abundance: .
v_gene: TRBV7-9
j_gene: TRBJ1-2
len: 15
CDR3aa: CASSEGQGVVYGYTF
CDR3nt: TGTGCCAGCAGCGAAGGACAGGGGGTGGTTTATGGCTACACCTTC

d_gene: TRBD1
abundance: .
v_gene: TRBV6-1
j_gene: TRBJ1-5
len: 13
CDR3aa: CASDRGYYQPQHF
CDR3nt: TGTGCCAGCGACAGGGGGTATTATCAGCCCCAGCATTTT

d_gene: .
abundance: .
v_gene: TRBV7-9
j_gene: TRBJ1-2
len: 13
CDR3aa: CASSSMTGYGYTF
CDR3nt: TGTGCCAGCAGCTCGATGACAGGTTATGGCTACACCTTC

d_gene: .
abundance: .
v_gene: TRBV14
j_gene: TRBJ1-6
len: 13
CDR3aa: CASSLGAVSPLHF
CDR3nt: TGTGCCAGCAGCCTGGGGGCGGTTTCACCCCTCCACTTT